This paragraph reports one T cell receptor beta chain. Its antigen is currently unknown. The V and J ends lost 4 bases and 0 bases respectively, with 13 bases between them. The CDR3 extends over 16 amino acids. Germline assignment: CDR1 SGHAT and CDR2 FQNNGV. This entry comes from a study of liver allograft versus peripheral blood T cells. Study details: The study compared liver allograft T cell receptor repertoires against peripheral blood repertoires of liver transplant recipients.

TCRdb processed the reads anew with MiXCR; each CDR3 protein has one entry. There are about 16,000 distinct CDR3 sequences in the sample; around 20% occur only once, and about 12% lies in the top ten. Findings of the study overall: As reported, T cell receptor repertoires inside liver allografts differed from those present in peripheral blood.

This TCR was recovered from a human patient who had a liver transplant. Some T cells may be transferred from the graft donor. The chain couples TRBV11-2 to TRBJ2-1; D possibly corresponds to TRBD2 (7 bases). This CDR3 reads CASSSREGHSYNEQFF. The CDR3, as DNA: TGTGCCAGCAGCTCGAGGGAGGGACACTCCTACAATGAGCAGTTCTTC.